The entry that follows covers one T cell receptor beta chain sequence. Assay: immunoSEQ multiplex PCR; the TCRdb copy retains only in-frame clones and omits some. The sample contains some 120,000 clones, about four fifths of which appear only once. The data stem from a study of blood T cell repertoires in COVID-19. Overall study: Sites in the United States, Italy and Spain provided acute and convalescent COVID-19 samples.

Specimen: peripheral blood. The clonotype was recovered from a human donor in a cohort sampled during active COVID-19.

CDR3 amino acids: CASSLQDTEAFF. The CDR3 region has the DNA TGTGCCAGCAGCCTCCAGGACACTGAAGCTTTCTTT. The genes are TRBV11-1 and TRBJ1-1; D is unclear. The CDR3 has 12 amino acids. The germline V gene encodes CDR1 SGHAT and CDR2 FQDESV (reference sequence). Trimming took off 5 bases at V and 3 bases at J, with 7 bases between the two ends.